Below are 18 T cell receptor beta chains sequenced from a single sample in a study of a mutant IDH1 vaccine in newly diagnosed glioma. Time point of the sample: baseline, week 1 (first vaccination visit). Treatment: pre-vaccination baseline after standard-of-care therapy. TCRdb's table, derived via immunoSEQ multiplex PCR, lists solely in-frame clones and lacks some. The sample records about 100,000 clones, about four fifths being singletons. Source: PBMCs, taken from a glioma patient treated with radiotherapy, temozolomide or both. Receptors were obtained from a man between 40 and 49 years old with glioma.

The chain couples TRBV21-1 to TRBJ2-7; the tabulated D call, TRBD1, remains unverified against the DNA. TRBV21-1 is a documented pseudogene. CDR3 length equals 14 residues. The CDR3 DNA is TGTGCCAGCAGCAAAGGGAACAGGGGATACGAGCAGTACTTC. Its protein product is CASSKGNRGYEQYF.

The J gene is TRBJ2-1, the V gene TRBV6-5, with TRBD1 matching over 7 bases. Germline loops: CDR1 MNHEY, CDR2 SVGAGI. The CDR3 runs 15 residues. V dropped 7 bases and J dropped 2; count of bases not matched to a gene: 8. The CDR3 DNA is TGTGCCAGCAAACGGGACAGTATGGCCTACAATGAGCAGTTCTTC. Translating it yields CASKRDSMAYNEQFF.

Regarding this clone: Other DNA sequences from this sample encode an identical CDR3 as well. The chain joins TRBV5-8 to TRBJ1-2; no definite D call. The V gene lost 0 bases and the J gene lost 4 bases, with 4 bases spanning the gap. The germline V gene has CDR1 SGHTS and CDR2 YDEGEE. This CDR3 region has 12 residues. The CDR3 region has the DNA TGTGCCAGCAGCTTGGAAGGCTATGGCTACACCTTC. Its protein is CASSLEGYGYTF.

The rearrangement uses TRBV7-2 and TRBJ2-1; D remains unclear. This CDR3 contains 13 residues. V was shortened by 2 bases and J by 4 bases, with 6 bases between the two germline ends. CDR1 is SGHTA, CDR2 FQGNSA, per germline. The CDR3 loop is CASSLTQYNEQFF. In DNA form, the CDR3 reads TGTGCCAGCAGCTTAACCCAGTACAATGAGCAGTTCTTC.

The chain recombines TRBV5-4 with TRBJ1-6; possibly TRBD1 for D (5 bases). The CDR3 runs 17 residues. The germline CDR1 and CDR2 sequences are SGHNT and YYREEE (reference sequence). V was cut by 0 bases and J by 11 bases, with 21 bases left in between. CDR3 protein: CASSLVPGRVISPPLHF. In nucleotides, the CDR3 is TGTGCCAGCAGCTTGGTTCCTGGCAGGGTAATAAGTCCACCCCTCCACTTT.

The rearrangement joins TRBV9 to TRBJ1-1; D not certain. Germline V gives CDR1 SGDLS, CDR2 YYNGEE. V was clipped by 0 bases and J by 11 bases, with 11 bases between them. The CDR3 covers 12 residues. In nucleotides, the CDR3 is TGTGCCAGCAGCGTAGGGGGTGGTGTTGCTTTCTTT. Its protein is CASSVGGGVAFF.

V usage is TRBV30 and J usage is TRBJ2-7, with unresolved D. Trimming shortened V by 0 bases and J by 4 bases, and 19 bases separated the two germline ends. The CDR3 sequence is 16 residues long. Germline V gene lookup returns CDR1 GTSNPN and CDR2 SVGIG (reference sequence). This CDR3 is CAWSVVPSRVGYEQYF. The CDR3 nucleotides read TGTGCCTGGAGTGTCGTACCGTCCCGAGTTGGGTACGAGCAGTACTTC.

V usage is TRBV4-3 and J usage is TRBJ2-7, with TRBD2 matching over 8 bases. The V segment lost 1 base and the J segment 3 bases; nucleotides outside the gene matches: 5. This CDR3 has 15 amino acids. Germline CDR1 is LGHNA and CDR2 is YSLEER. DNA of the CDR3: TGCGCCAGCAGCCAAGGGTCCGGGGGGGTCTACGAGCAGTACTTC. It translates to CASSQGSGGVYEQYF.

This clone was counted a few times. J is TRBJ2-4 and V is TRBV5-1; D gene unclear. The germline V gene encodes CDR1 SGHRS and CDR2 YFSETQ. The V gene lost 4 bases and the J gene lost 0 bases, with 23 bases spanning the gap. The CDR3 is made up of 19 amino acids. The CDR3 bases are TGCGCCAGCAGCGCGAACCCGCTCCGTTCTCCTCTAGCCAAAAACATTCAGTACTTC. This codes for CASSANPLRSPLAKNIQYF.

V and J are TRBV7-2 and TRBJ2-7; possibly TRBD1 for D (5 bases). Trimming pared 1 base from V and 2 bases from J, leaving 6 bases between. Per germline, CDR1 SGHTA and CDR2 FQGNSA. The CDR3 covers 13 residues. DNA of the CDR3: TGTGCCAGCAGCTTAGACAGGCCCTACGAGCAGTACTTC. Translating gives CASSLDRPYEQYF.

The chain links TRBV18 to TRBJ2-7; 7 bases are shared with TRBD2. CDR3 length: 12 amino acids. V was pared by 5 bases and J by 6 bases, with 4 bases of the junction left unmatched. CDR1 KGHSH and CDR2 LQKENI come from the germline V gene. The CDR3 bases are TGTGCCAGCTCAACGGGAGGAACCGAGCAGTACTTC. Translating gives CASSTGGTEQYF.

This rearrangement joins TRBV13 to TRBJ2-7; D is uncertain. V dropped 3 bases and J dropped 0 bases, with 12 bases sitting between them. The CDR3 is made up of 15 amino acids. CDR1 and CDR2 (germline): PRHDT, FYEKMQ (reference sequence). CDR3 nucleotide sequence: TGTGCCAGCAGCTTTACAGAGACGACCTCCTACGAGCAGTACTTC. Translated: CASSFTETTSYEQYF. The full variable domain, with the rest looked up from reference TRBV13 and TRBJ2-7, is AAGVIQSPRHLIKEKRETATLKCYPIPRHDTVYWYQQGPGQDPQFLISFYEKMQSDKGSIPDRFSAQQFSDYHSELNMSSLELGDSALYFCASSFTETTSYEQYFGPGTRLTVT.

This chain uses TRBV10-1 with TRBJ1-1; 9 nucleotides line up with TRBD1. The CDR3 runs to 18 residues. With V trimmed by 8 bases and J by 1 base, 17 bases remained unmatched. Germline V CDR1 and CDR2: WNHNN, SYGVQD (reference sequence). The CDR3, as DNA: TGCGCCAGCCCGAGACTGACAGGGGGGTTAGATAGGAACACTGAAGCTTTCTTT. Translated, it gives CASPRLTGGLDRNTEAFF.

V and J are TRBV7-9 and TRBJ2-5; no firm D call. This CDR3 spans 14 amino acids. The ends were cut back, 5 bases at V and 4 bases at J, with 14 bases in the middle. CDR1 SEHNR and CDR2 FQNEAQ come from the germline V gene (reference sequence). The CDR3 DNA sequence: TGTGCCAGCAGCACCACCGGGTTTCGAGAGACCCAGTACTTC. Its protein is CASSTTGFRETQYF.

This chain joins TRBV6-5 and TRBJ1-3; maybe TRBD1 (5 bases). Trimming shortened V by 2 bases and J by 8 bases, and 13 bases separated the two germline ends. This CDR3 spans 14 amino acids. The germline CDR1 and CDR2 sequences are MNHEY and SVGAGI. CDR3 amino acids: CASSYAGQGYTIYF. For the CDR3, the DNA is TGTGCCAGCAGTTACGCCGGACAAGGGTACACCATATATTTT.

This chain connects TRBV6-5 to TRBJ1-2; 8 bases align to TRBD1. Trimming cost V 2 bases and J 8 bases; bases outside gene matches: 10. The CDR3 loop spans 15 amino acids. From germline, CDR1 is MNHEY and CDR2 SVGAGI. The CDR3 loop reads CASSYVAGGAWGYTF. For the CDR3, the DNA is TGTGCCAGCAGTTACGTCGCAGGGGGCGCGTGGGGCTACACCTTC.

This chain connects TRBV4-1 to TRBJ2-7, with TRBD2 matching 13 bases. CDR3 length equals 16 residues. V lost 0 bases and J lost 2; bases outside the gene matches: 1. Germline CDR1 is MGHRA and CDR2 is YSYEKL. The CDR3 reads CASSQEGLAGPYEQYF. CDR3 DNA sequence: TGCGCCAGCAGCCAAGAGGGACTAGCGGGACCCTACGAGCAGTACTTC.

The rearrangement joins TRBV19 to TRBJ2-7; TRBD1 might be the D (5 bases). This CDR3 is 13 amino acids long. In germline, CDR1 is LNHDA, CDR2 SQIVND (reference sequence). Between the trimmed V and J ends, which lost 5 bases and 7 bases, there was a span of 15 bases. The CDR3 region is CASSADSLGEQYF. As DNA, the CDR3 is TGTGCCAGTAGTGCCGACAGCCTGGGGGAGCAGTACTTC.